Presented here are 5 T cell receptor beta chains from one specimen sequenced in a study of Ad26.COV2.S vaccination and SARS-CoV-2 variants. The table came from immunoSEQ multiplex PCR; TCRdb's copy has only in-frame clones and leaves some out. The sample shows 75,000 to 100,000 clones, approximately 86% of them seen only once. Sequencing was performed on peripheral blood, taken after recovery from COVID-19. The receptor set was obtained from a human donor who had recovered from COVID-19.

A few counts support this clone. This rearrangement joins TRBV5-1 to TRBJ1-1; the D gene is possibly TRBD1 (5 bases). Germline V gives CDR1 SGHRS, CDR2 YFSETQ. V dropped 4 bases and J dropped 0 bases, with 19 bases sitting between them. The CDR3 contains 17 residues. The CDR3 bases are TGCGCCAGCAGCCCCTGGGTGGGGGAGGCGATGAACACTGAAGCTTTCTTT. It translates to CASSPWVGEAMNTEAFF.

The V and J genes are TRBV7-3 and TRBJ2-3; 8 positions match TRBD2. Losses at the gene ends were 4 bases for V and 5 bases for J; bases not matched to a gene: 5. There are 14 residues in the CDR3. CDR1 SGHTA and CDR2 FQGTGA come from the germline V gene. This CDR3 reads CASSYSGGGDTQYF. CDR3 bases: TGTGCCAGCAGCTACAGCGGGGGAGGAGATACGCAGTATTTT.

The chain employs TRBV27 and TRBJ1-2; D possibly corresponds to TRBD1 (6 bases). The CDR3 loop spans 12 amino acids. With 11 bases removed from V and 7 bases from J, the gap between germline ends came to 17 bases. Germline values: CDR1 MNHEY, CDR2 SMNVEV (reference sequence). CDR3 nucleotides: TGTGCCTGCAAAACAGGGCCGCTTGGCTACACCTTC. Its protein is CACKTGPLGYTF.

V usage is TRBV7-6 and J usage is TRBJ2-2; D is tentatively TRBD1 or TRBD2 (5 bases each). The CDR3 has 15 amino acids. Germline V gene data show CDR1 as SGHVS and CDR2 as FNYEAQ. V lost 6 bases and J lost 1, with 12 bases in between. CDR3 sequence: CASSPVGVNTGELFF. CDR3 nucleotide sequence: TGTGCCAGCAGTCCTGTGGGGGTGAACACCGGGGAGCTGTTTTTT.

This chain links TRBV29-1 with TRBJ2-1; weak D call: TRBD2 (7 bases). The CDR3 covers 14 residues. V was pared by 5 bases and J by 2 bases, with 13 bases between. The germline gives CDR1 SQVTM, CDR2 ANQGSEA. The CDR3 DNA is TGCAGCGTTCATGGGGGGGCAGCCTACAATGAGCAGTTCTTC. Translation gives CSVHGGAAYNEQFF.